In its sample, the clone carrying this T cell receptor (beta chain) was seen once. The antigen is undetermined. The PCR employed 60 Vbeta primers together with 13 Jbeta primers. The table came from immunoSEQ multiplex PCR; TCRdb's copy has only in-frame clones and leaves some out. The profile shows over 150,000 clones, around 80% of them singletons. The data stem from a study of cytomegalovirus exposure and HLA in healthy donors. Across the whole study: Some 87 million unique TCRs from HLA-typed donors were held in an early release of data. Study results and caveats: Accurate HLA-A and HLA-B prediction from TCR beta sequences was reported for most subjects. A later analysis found most CMV-associated TCR beta chains apparently HLA-restricted.

The ends lost 2 bases at V and 4 bases at J; junction bases unmatched: 2. Germline V gene lookup returns CDR1 SGHTA and CDR2 FQGNSA. The CDR3 has 13 residues. Sequenced input: PBMCs. This clonotype was sampled from a male donor in good health and CMV-seronegative. The gene calls are TRBV7-2 and TRBJ2-7; 7 bases are a match to TRBD2. CDR3 sequence: CASSLSSGYEQYF. The CDR3 DNA reads TGTGCCAGCAGCTTATCTAGCGGATACGAGCAGTACTTC. The full variable domain, with the rest looked up from reference TRBV7-2 and TRBJ2-7, is GAGVSQSPSNKVTEKGKDVELRCDPISGHTALYWYRQSLGQGLEFLIYFQGNSAPDKSGLPSDRFSAERTGGSVSTLTIQRTQQEDSAVYLCASSLSSGYEQYFGPGTRLTVT.